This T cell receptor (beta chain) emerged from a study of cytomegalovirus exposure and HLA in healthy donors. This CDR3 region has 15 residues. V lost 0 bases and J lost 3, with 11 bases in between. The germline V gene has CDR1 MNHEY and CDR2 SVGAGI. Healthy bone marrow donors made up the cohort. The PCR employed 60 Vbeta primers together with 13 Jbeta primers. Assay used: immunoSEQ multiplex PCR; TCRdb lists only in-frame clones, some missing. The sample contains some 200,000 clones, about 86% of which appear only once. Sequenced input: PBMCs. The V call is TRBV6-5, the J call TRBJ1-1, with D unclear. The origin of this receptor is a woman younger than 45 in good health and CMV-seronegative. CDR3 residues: CASSYSNAEHTEAFF. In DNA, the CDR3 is TGTGCCAGCAGTTACTCGAACGCGGAGCACACTGAAGCTTTCTTT.